The rows below give T cell receptor beta chains drawn from one sample of a study of cytomegalovirus exposure and HLA in healthy donors. Method: immunoSEQ multiplex PCR; TCRdb's copy keeps in-frame clones and lacks some. The table for this sample gives tens of thousands of clones. The sequenced material came from PBMCs. Receptors were obtained from a female donor in good health and CMV-seropositive. The CDR3 runs from the conserved cysteine through the conserved F or W. A D gene is named only where the DNA matches it firmly.

J gene	V gene	D gene	CDR3 protein	CDR3 DNA
TRBJ2-4	TRBV7-9	TRBD2	CASSLASGRAKNIQYF	TGTGCCAGCAGCTTAGCTAGCGGGAGGGCCAAAAACATTCAGTACTTC
TRBJ1-1	TRBV10-3	TRBD1	CAISESGQGSTEAFF	TGTGCCATCAGTGAGTCAGGACAGGGAAGCACTGAAGCTTTCTTT
TRBJ2-6	TRBV18	.	CASSLGSGANVLTF	TGTGCCAGCTCACTCGGCTCTGGGGCCAACGTCCTGACTTTC
TRBJ2-2	TRBV7-2	.	CASSFRLDGGELFF	TGTGCCAGCAGCTTTCGACTGGATGGCGGGGAGCTGTTTTTT
TRBJ2-1	TRBV19	.	CASSPRVSLVNEQFF	TGTGCCAGTAGTCCCAGGGTAAGTCTGGTCAATGAGCAGTTCTTC
TRBJ2-1	TRBV5-1	TRBD2	CASSLASGGAHEQFF	TGCGCCAGCAGCTTGGCTAGCGGGGGGGCCCATGAGCAGTTCTTC
TRBJ1-4	TRBV18	TRBD1	CASSPDRDYEKLFF	TGTGCCAGCTCACCGGACAGGGACTATGAAAAACTGTTTTTT
TRBJ2-7	TRBV10-2	.	CASSPASAYEQYF	TGCGCCAGCAGTCCGGCTAGCGCCTACGAGCAGTACTTC
TRBJ1-5	TRBV11-2	TRBD1	CASSSGTGGRSQHF	TGTGCCAGCAGCTCCGGGACAGGGGGGCGGTCCCAGCATTTT
TRBJ1-1	TRBV9	.	CASSVSGQGNTEAFF	TGTGCCAGCAGCGTATCCGGTCAGGGCAACACTGAAGCTTTCTTT
TRBJ2-2	TRBV18	.	CASSVRADTGELFF	TGTGCCAGCTCGGTCAGGGCGGACACCGGGGAGCTGTTTTTT
TRBJ1-2	TRBV4-1	.	CASSQSLREGSREGYTF	TGCGCCAGCAGCCAAAGTTTACGGGAGGGGAGTAGGGAGGGCTACACCTTC
TRBJ1-4	TRBV7-9	TRBD1	CASSFGQAQKLFF	TGTGCCAGCAGCTTCGGACAGGCCCAAAAACTGTTTTTT
TRBJ2-7	TRBV6-5	.	CASSYSPQGTLYF	TGTGCCAGCAGTTACTCCCCCCAGGGGACCCTTTACTTC
TRBJ2-5	TRBV28	TRBD2	CASSSGASGQETQYF	TGTGCCAGCAGCTCTGGGGCTAGCGGACAAGAGACCCAGTACTTC
TRBJ2-5	TRBV18	TRBD1	CASSPKVRDRGQETQYF	TGTGCCAGCTCACCAAAAGTAAGGGACAGGGGTCAAGAGACCCAGTACTTC
TRBJ2-7	TRBV2	.	CASSAGWRREQYF	TGTGCCAGCAGCGCCGGATGGCGGCGCGAGCAGTACTTC
TRBJ1-1	TRBV18	.	CASSPRQGSNTEAFF	TGTGCCAGCTCACCACGTCAGGGGTCAAACACTGAAGCTTTCTTT
TRBJ1-1	TRBV11-3	TRBD1	CASSLGQGMNTEAFF	TGTGCCAGCAGCTTAGGACAGGGGATGAACACTGAAGCTTTCTTT
TRBJ2-3	TRBV6-5	.	CASSYTSLSTDTQYF	TGTGCCAGCAGTTATACTAGCCTGAGCACAGATACGCAGTATTTT
TRBJ2-2	TRBV7-2	TRBD2	CASSARLAGGQYIGELFF	TGTGCCAGCAGCGCAAGACTAGCGGGGGGGCAGTATATTGGGGAGCTGTTTTTT
TRBJ2-5	TRBV11-2	.	CASSLARLGQYF	TGTGCCAGCAGCTTAGCTCGACTTGGCCAGTACTTC
TRBJ2-5	TRBV18	.	CASSPRLARQETQYF	TGTGCCAGCTCACCTCGCTTGGCCCGCCAAGAGACCCAGTACTTC
TRBJ1-2	TRBV6-1	.	CASSQDSPYGYTF	TGTGCCAGCAGTCAGGACAGTCCCTATGGCTACACCTTC
TRBJ1-1	TRBV2	.	CASLAALNTEAFF	TGTGCCAGCCTCGCTGCCCTAAACACTGAAGCTTTCTTT
TRBJ2-1	TRBV28	TRBD1	CASSKGQGLNEQFF	TGTGCCAGCAGTAAAGGACAGGGTTTGAATGAGCAGTTCTTC
TRBJ1-1	TRBV18	.	CASSFGENTEAFF	TGTGCCAGCTCATTCGGGGAGAACACTGAAGCTTTCTTT
TRBJ1-2	TRBV4-2	TRBD1	CASSQEMDRGLISGYTF	TGTGCCAGCAGCCAAGAAATGGACAGGGGGCTGATTTCTGGCTACACCTTC
TRBJ1-6	TRBV7-2	TRBD1	CASSPTSGQGIRPLHF	TGTGCCAGCAGCCCAACCTCCGGACAGGGGATAAGACCCCTCCACTTT